A single sample is the source of the 5 T cell receptor beta chains below, sequenced in a study of neurological immune-mediated disorders. TCRdb redid the calling of the 5' RACE reads with MiXCR, one entry per CDR3 protein. The table includes approximately 51,000 distinct CDR3 sequences, about 3% detected once. Sequenced: PBMCs. The receptors shown here come from a man aged 35 to 55 with multiple sclerosis.

In this sample, this clonotype turned up many times. V is TRBV5-1 and J is TRBJ2-5, with D unresolved. Germline CDR1 SGHRS, CDR2 YFSETQ. Trimming took off 2 bases at V and 1 base at J, with 6 bases between the two ends. The CDR3 is made up of 13 amino acids. DNA of the CDR3: TGCGCCAGCAGCTTTGCATTCCAAGAGACCCAGTACTTC. Protein sequence: CASSFAFQETQYF.

This clonotype has ten or more counts. This chain links TRBV5-1 with TRBJ2-5; the D is unclear. Germline-derived CDR1 and CDR2 are SGHRS and YFSETQ. Trimming shortened V by 0 bases and J by 5 bases, and 11 bases separated the two germline ends. This CDR3 is built from 14 residues. CDR3 DNA: TGCGCCAGCAGCTTGGCCATGGCCTCTGAGACCCAGTACTTC. Its protein product is CASSLAMASETQYF.

There are many counts of this clonotype. The chain couples TRBV27 to TRBJ2-1, with D possibly being TRBD1 (6 bases). V dropped 4 bases and J dropped 2 bases, with 12 bases sitting between them. Germline loops: CDR1 MNHEY, CDR2 SMNVEV (reference sequence). This CDR3 is 15 amino acids long. The CDR3 DNA sequence: TGTGCCAGCAGTTCCGGGACATCGACCTACAATGAGCAGTTCTTC. The encoded protein is CASSSGTSTYNEQFF.

This clonotype was seen at least ten times. The V gene is TRBV12-3 or TRBV12-4, the J gene TRBJ2-7, with D tentatively TRBD1 (6 bases). Trimming pared 3 bases from V and 9 bases from J, leaving 18 bases between. This CDR3 region has 14 residues. CDR3 sequence reads: CASSLTGPGLWQYF. The DNA for the CDR3 is TGTGCCAGCAGTTTGACAGGACCTGGGCTTTGGCAGTACTTC.

This clonotype was detected only a few times. At one end the junction does not follow the germline gene, possibly because of a read error. This CDR3 is CAGKGDYNSPLNF. DNA for the CDR3: TGTGCCGGCAAGGGAGACTATAATTCACCCCTCAACTTT. The chain employs TRBV10-3 and TRBJ1-6; no clear D. Germline values: CDR1 ENHRY, CDR2 SYGVKD. CDR3 size: 13 residues.